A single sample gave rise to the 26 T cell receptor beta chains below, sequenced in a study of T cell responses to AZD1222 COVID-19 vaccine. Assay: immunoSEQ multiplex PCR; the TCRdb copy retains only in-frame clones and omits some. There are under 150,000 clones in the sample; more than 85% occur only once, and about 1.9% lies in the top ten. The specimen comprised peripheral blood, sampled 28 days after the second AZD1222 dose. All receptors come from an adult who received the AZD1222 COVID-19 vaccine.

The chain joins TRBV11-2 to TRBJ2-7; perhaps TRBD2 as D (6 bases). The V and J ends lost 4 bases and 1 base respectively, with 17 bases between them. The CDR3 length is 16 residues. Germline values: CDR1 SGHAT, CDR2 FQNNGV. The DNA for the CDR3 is TGTGCCAGCAGCTGGGGCGGAAAGCGGGCATCCTACGAGCAGTACGTC. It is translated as CASSWGGKRASYEQYV.

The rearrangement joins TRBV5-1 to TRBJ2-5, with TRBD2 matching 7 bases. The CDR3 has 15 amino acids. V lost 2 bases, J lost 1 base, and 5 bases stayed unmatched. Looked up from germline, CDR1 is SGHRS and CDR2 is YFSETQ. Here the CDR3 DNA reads TGCGCCAGCAGCTTAGGGAGGGGAAGCCAAGAGACCCAGTACTTC. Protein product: CASSLGRGSQETQYF.

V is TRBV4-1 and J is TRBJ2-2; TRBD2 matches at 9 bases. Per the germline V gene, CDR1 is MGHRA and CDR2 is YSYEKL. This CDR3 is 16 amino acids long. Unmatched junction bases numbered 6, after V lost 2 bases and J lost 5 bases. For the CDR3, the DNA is TGCGCCAGCAGCCAATCCCTAGCGGGACAAACCGGGGAGCTGTTTTTT. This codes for CASSQSLAGQTGELFF.

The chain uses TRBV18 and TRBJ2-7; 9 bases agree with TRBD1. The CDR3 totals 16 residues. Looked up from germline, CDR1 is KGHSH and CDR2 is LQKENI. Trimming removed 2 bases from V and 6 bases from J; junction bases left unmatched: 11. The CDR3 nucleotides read TGTGCCAGCTCACCATTGGATGGACAGGGGACTCCCGAGCAGTACTTC. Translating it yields CASSPLDGQGTPEQYF.

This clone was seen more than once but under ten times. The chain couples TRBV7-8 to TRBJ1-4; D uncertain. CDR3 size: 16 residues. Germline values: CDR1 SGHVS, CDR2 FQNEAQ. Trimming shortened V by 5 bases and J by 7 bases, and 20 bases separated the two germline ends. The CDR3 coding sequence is TGTGCCAGCAGCCCCCGGGGTCCACTAAGTGGTGAAAAACTGTTTTTT. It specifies CASSPRGPLSGEKLFF.

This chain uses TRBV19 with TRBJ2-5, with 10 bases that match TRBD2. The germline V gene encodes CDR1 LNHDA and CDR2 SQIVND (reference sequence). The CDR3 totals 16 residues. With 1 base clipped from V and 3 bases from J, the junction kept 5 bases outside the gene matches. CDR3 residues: CASSIGPGLAEETQYF. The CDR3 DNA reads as TGTGCCAGTAGTATAGGGCCCGGACTAGCGGAAGAGACCCAGTACTTC.

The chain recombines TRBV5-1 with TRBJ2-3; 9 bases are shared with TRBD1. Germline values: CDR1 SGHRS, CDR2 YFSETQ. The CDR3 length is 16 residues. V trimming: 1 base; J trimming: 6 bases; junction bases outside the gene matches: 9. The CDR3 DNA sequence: TGCGCCAGCAGCTTGAAGGGTAACAGGGGGCCGGATACGCAGTATTTT. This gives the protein CASSLKGNRGPDTQYF.

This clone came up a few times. Here the CDR3 DNA reads TGTGCCAGTAGTGCAAACCCCGGGACAGGGGTTATATCTGGCTACACCTTC. Protein sequence: CASSANPGTGVISGYTF. The chain couples TRBV19 to TRBJ1-2; 10 nucleotides align to TRBD1. Germline assignment: CDR1 LNHDA and CDR2 SQIVND (reference sequence). Trimming cost V 5 bases and J 7 bases; bases outside gene matches: 16. There are 17 residues in the CDR3. Full variable domain (missing parts from reference TRBV19 and TRBJ1-2): DGGITQSPKYLFRKEGQNVTLSCEQNLNHDAMYWYRQDPGQGLRLIYYSQIVNDFQKGDIAEGYSVSREKKESFPLTVTSAQKNPTAFYLCASSANPGTGVISGYTFGSGTRLTVV.

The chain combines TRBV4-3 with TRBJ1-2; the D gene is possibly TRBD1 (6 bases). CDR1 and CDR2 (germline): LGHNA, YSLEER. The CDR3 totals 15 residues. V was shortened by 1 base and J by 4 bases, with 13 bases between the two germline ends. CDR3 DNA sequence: TGCGCCAGCAGCCAAGGGTCCCAGGGGAGCTATGGCTACACCTTC. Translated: CASSQGSQGSYGYTF.

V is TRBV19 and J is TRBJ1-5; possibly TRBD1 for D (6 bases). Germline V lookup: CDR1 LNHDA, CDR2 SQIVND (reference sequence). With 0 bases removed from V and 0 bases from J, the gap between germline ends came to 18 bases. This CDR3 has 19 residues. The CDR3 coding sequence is TGTGCCAGTAGTATAGATTTTTCCGGAGGGGGTTATAGCAATCAGCCCCAGCATTTT. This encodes CASSIDFSGGGYSNQPQHF.

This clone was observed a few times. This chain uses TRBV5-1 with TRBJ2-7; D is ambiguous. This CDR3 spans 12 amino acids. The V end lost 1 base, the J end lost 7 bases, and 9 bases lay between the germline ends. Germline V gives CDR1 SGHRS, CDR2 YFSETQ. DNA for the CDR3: TGCGCCAGCAGCTTGCCCCCGGCGGAGCAGTACTTC. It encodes CASSLPPAEQYF.

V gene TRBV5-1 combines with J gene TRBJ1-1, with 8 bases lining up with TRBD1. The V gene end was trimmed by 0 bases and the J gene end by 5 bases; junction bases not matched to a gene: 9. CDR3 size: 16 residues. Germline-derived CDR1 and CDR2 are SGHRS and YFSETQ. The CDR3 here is CASSLAGTGAGTEAFF. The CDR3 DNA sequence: TGCGCCAGCAGCTTGGCCGGGACAGGCGCAGGTACTGAAGCTTTCTTT.

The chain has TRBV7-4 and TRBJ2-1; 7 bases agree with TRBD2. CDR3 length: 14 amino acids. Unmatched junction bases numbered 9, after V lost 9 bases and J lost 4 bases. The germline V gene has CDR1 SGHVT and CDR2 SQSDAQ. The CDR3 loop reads CAREEGGLYNEQFF. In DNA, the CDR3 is TGTGCCAGGGAGGAGGGAGGGCTTTACAATGAGCAGTTCTTC.

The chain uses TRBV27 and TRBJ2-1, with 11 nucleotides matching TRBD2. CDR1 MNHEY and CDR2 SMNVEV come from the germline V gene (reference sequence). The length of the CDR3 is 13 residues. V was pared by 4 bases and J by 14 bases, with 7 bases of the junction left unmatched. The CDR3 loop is CASSSLAGGGKFF. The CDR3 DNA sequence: TGTGCCAGCAGTTCCTTAGCGGGAGGGGGGAAGTTCTTC.

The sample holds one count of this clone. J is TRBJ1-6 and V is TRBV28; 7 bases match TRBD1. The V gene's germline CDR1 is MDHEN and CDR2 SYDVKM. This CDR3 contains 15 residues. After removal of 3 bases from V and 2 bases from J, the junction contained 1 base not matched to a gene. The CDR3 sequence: CASSLGQTYNSPLHF. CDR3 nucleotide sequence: TGTGCCAGCAGTTTGGGACAGACCTATAATTCACCCCTCCACTTT.

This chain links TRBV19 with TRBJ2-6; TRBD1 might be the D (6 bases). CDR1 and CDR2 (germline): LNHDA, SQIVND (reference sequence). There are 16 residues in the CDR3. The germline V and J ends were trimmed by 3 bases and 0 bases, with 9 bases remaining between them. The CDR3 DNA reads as TGTGCCAGTAGTATCCGGGACAACTCTGGGGCCAACGTCCTGACTTTC. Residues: CASSIRDNSGANVLTF.

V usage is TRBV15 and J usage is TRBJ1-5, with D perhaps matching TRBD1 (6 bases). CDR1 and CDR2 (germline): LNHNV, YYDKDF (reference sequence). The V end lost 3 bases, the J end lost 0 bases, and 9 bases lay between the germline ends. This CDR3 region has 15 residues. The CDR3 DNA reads TGTGCCACCAGCAGGCACAGGGATAGCAATCAGCCCCAGCATTTT. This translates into CATSRHRDSNQPQHF.

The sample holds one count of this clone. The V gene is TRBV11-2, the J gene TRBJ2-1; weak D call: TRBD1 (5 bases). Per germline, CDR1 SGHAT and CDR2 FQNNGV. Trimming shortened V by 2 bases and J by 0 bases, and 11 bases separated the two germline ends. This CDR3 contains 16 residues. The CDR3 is CASSLLGASSYNEQFF. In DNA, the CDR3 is TGTGCCAGCAGCTTATTAGGGGCTTCCTCCTACAATGAGCAGTTCTTC.

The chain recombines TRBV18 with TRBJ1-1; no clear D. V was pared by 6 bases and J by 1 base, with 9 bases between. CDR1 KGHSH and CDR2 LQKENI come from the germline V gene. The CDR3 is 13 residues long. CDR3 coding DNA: TGTGCCAGCTCCTACGGAGAGAACACTGAAGCTTTCTTT. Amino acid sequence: CASSYGENTEAFF.

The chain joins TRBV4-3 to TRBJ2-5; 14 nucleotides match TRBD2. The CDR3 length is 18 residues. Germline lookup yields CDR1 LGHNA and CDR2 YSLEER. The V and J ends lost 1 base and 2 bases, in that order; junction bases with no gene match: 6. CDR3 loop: CASSQGLAGGPGQETQYF. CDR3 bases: TGCGCCAGCAGCCAAGGACTAGCGGGAGGGCCGGGGCAAGAGACCCAGTACTTC.

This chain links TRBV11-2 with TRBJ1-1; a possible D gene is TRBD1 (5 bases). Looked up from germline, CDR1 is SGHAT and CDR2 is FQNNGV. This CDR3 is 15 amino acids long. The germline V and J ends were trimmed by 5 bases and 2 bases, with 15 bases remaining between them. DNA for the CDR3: TGTGCCAGCAGCGGGGGGGTAGCGGGCAACACTGAAGCTTTCTTT. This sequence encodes CASSGGVAGNTEAFF.

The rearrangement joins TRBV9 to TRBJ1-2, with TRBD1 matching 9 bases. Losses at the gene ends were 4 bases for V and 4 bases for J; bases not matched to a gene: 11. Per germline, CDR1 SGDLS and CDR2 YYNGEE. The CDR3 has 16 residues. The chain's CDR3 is CASSYGTGREVYGYTF. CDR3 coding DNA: TGTGCCAGCAGCTACGGGACAGGGAGGGAGGTCTATGGCTACACCTTC.

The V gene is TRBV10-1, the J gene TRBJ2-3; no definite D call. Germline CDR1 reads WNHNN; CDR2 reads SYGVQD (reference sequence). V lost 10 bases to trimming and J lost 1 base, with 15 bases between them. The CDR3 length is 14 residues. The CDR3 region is CATASSAGTDTQYF. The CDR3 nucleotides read TGCGCCACCGCGTCCTCGGCGGGCACAGATACGCAGTATTTT.

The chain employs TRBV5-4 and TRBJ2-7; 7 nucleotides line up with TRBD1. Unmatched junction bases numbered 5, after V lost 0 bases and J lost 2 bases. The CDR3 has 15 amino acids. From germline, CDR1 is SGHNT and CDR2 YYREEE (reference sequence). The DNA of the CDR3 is TGTGCCAGCAGCTTGGGGAACAGGGGAACCTACGAGCAGTACTTC. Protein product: CASSLGNRGTYEQYF.

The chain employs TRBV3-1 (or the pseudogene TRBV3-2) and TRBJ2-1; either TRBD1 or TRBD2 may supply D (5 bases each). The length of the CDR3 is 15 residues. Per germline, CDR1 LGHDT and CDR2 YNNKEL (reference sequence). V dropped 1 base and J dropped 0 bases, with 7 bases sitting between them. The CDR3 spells CASSQGGSSYNEQFF. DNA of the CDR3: TGTGCCAGCAGCCAAGGGGGGAGCTCCTACAATGAGCAGTTCTTC.

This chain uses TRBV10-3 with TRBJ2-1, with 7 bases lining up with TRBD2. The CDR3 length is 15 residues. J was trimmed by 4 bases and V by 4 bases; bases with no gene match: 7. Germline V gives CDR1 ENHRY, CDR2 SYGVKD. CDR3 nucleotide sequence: TGTGCCATCAGTGGAACGGGCGGGGGTTACAATGAGCAGTTCTTC. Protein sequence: CAISGTGGGYNEQFF.